This T cell receptor beta chain was retrieved from a study of T-cell memory formation after mild COVID-19. TCR alpha and TCR beta cDNA libraries carrying sample barcodes and UMIs were produced by 5'RACE using constant-segment primers. TCRdb re-analysed the 5' RACE reads in MiXCR, keeping a single row per CDR3 protein. The sample consists of 350,000 to 450,000 distinct CDR3 sequences, around 19% of them appearing once. From germline, CDR1 is SEHNR and CDR2 FQNEAQ (reference sequence). This CDR3 has 18 amino acids. The V segment lost 7 bases and the J segment 1 base; nucleotides outside the gene matches: 16. General observations from the study: For contracting clones, CD4+ ones sat mainly in CM and EM, CD8+ in EMRA.

With regard to this clonotype: Its specificity is not known.

The origin of this receptor is an adult woman who had mild COVID-19 (a few samples of this study predate the infection). Cell type and time point are not known. The rearrangement uses TRBV7-9 and TRBJ1-3; 7 nucleotides agree with TRBD1. The source material was PBMCs or a T cell subset sorted from them (not recorded which). CDR3 in amino acids: CASITNYRQGRSGNTIYF. Written as DNA, the CDR3 is TGTGCCAGCATCACGAATTACAGACAGGGAAGGTCTGGAAACACCATATATTTT.